One sample yielded the 27 T cell receptor beta chains listed below, sequenced in a study of CD8 T cells in ankylosing spondylitis. General study points: Made up of eight highly homologous variants, a TCR beta motif appeared characteristic of ankylosing spondylitis blood.

Their antigen targets remain unknown. TCRdb reanalysed the 5' RACE reads using MiXCR and keeps one entry per CDR3 protein. The profile shows about 750,000 distinct CDR3 sequences, 19% of them singletons. The sample comprised blood, either unsorted or a sorted T cell fraction (not recorded which). The receptor set was obtained from a male donor with ankylosing spondylitis.

This clonotype appeared a few times. The chain joins TRBV12-3 or TRBV12-4 to TRBJ2-2; tentative D call: TRBD1 (6 bases). CDR3 length: 14 residues. The ends were cut back, 2 bases at V and 4 bases at J, with 8 bases in the middle. The CDR3 DNA is TGTGCCAGCAGTTTATCGGACAGCACCGGGGAGCTGTTTTTT. Protein product: CASSLSDSTGELFF.

This clonotype was seen at least ten times. The chain carries TRBV7-3 and TRBJ1-1; unclear D gene. Trimming took 4 bases from V and 0 from J, leaving 6 bases between them. Germline CDR1 and CDR2: SGHTA and FQGTGA. The CDR3 loop spans 13 amino acids. This CDR3 is CASSYLMNTEAFF. The CDR3 DNA sequence: TGTGCCAGCAGCTACCTCATGAACACTGAAGCTTTCTTT.

The chain's CDR3 is CASSEKYLGETQYF. The DNA of the CDR3 is TGCGCCAGCAGTGAGAAGTACCTGGGGGAGACCCAGTACTTC. This sequence joins TRBV10-2 and TRBJ2-5, with no clear D. Germline loops: CDR1 WSHSY, CDR2 SAAADI. CDR3 size: 14 residues. V lost 2 bases and J lost 5, with 12 bases in between.

The rearrangement links TRBV7-3 to TRBJ2-1; the D gene is possibly TRBD2 (5 bases). The germline V gene has CDR1 SGHTA and CDR2 FQGTGA. V dropped 5 bases and J dropped 0 bases, with 11 bases sitting between them. This CDR3 has 15 residues. CDR3: CASSISATSYNEQFF. CDR3 DNA sequence: TGTGCCAGCAGCATTAGCGCTACCTCCTACAATGAGCAGTTCTTC.

This clonotype was seen only once. V gene TRBV5-1 combines with J gene TRBJ2-3, with 10 nucleotides matching TRBD1. The J segment lost 4 bases and the V segment lost 4 bases, leaving 6 bases of the junction unmatched. The CDR3 sequence is 15 residues long. Germline assignment: CDR1 SGHRS and CDR2 YFSETQ. For the CDR3, the DNA is TGCGCCAGCAGCCCGCGACAGGGGGCACCAGATACGCAGTATTTT. Amino acids: CASSPRQGAPDTQYF.

Only a few counts were recorded for this clonotype. The V call is TRBV6-1, the J call TRBJ1-3, with TRBD1 as a possible D gene (5 bases). CDR3 size: 15 residues. With 7 bases removed from V and 8 bases from J, the gap between germline ends came to 21 bases. Germline V gives CDR1 MNHNS, CDR2 SASEGT. CDR3 nucleotide sequence: TGTGCCAGCAAGGGGCTCGGGGGTGTAGTAGACACCATATATTTT. It codes for CASKGLGGVVDTIYF.

The chain carries TRBV5-1 and TRBJ1-1; 9 nucleotides agree with TRBD1. This CDR3 contains 15 residues. V lost 3 bases to trimming and J lost 4 bases; unmatched junction nucleotides: 7. The germline CDR1 and CDR2 sequences are SGHRS and YFSETQ. For the CDR3, the DNA is TGCGCCAGCAGCTGGGGGGACAGGGAGAGCACTGAAGCTTTCTTT. It translates to CASSWGDRESTEAFF.

Ten or more counts support this clonotype. In DNA form, the CDR3 reads TGCGCCAGCAGCACCGGGACCGCGGGCACAGATACGCAGTATTTT. It specifies CASSTGTAGTDTQYF. The chain employs TRBV5-1 and TRBJ2-3; D is possibly TRBD1 or TRBD2 (5 bases each). Germline V gene data show CDR1 as SGHRS and CDR2 as YFSETQ. This CDR3 spans 15 amino acids. V was shortened by 4 bases and J by 1 base, with 13 bases between the two germline ends. Supplemented by reference TRBV5-1 and TRBJ2-3, the full variable domain reads KAGVTQTPRYLIKTRGQQVTLSCSPISGHRSVSWYQQTPGQGLQFLFEYFSETQRNKGNFPGRFSGRQFSNSRSEMNVSTLELGDSALYLCASSTGTAGTDTQYFGPGTRLTVL.

This clonotype was detected ten times or more. V and J are TRBV29-1 and TRBJ1-1; possible D gene TRBD1, 6 bases. This CDR3 spans 13 amino acids. From germline, CDR1 is SQVTM and CDR2 ANQGSEA. V lost 8 bases and J 1 base, leaving 14 bases between the germline ends. The CDR3 coding sequence is TGCAGCTCCCGTGTGGGGGCGAACACTGAAGCTTTCTTT. Amino acids: CSSRVGANTEAFF. The full variable domain, with the rest looked up from reference TRBV29-1 and TRBJ1-1, is SAVISQKPSRDICQRGTSLTIQCQVDSQVTMMFWYRQQPGQSLTLIATANQGSEATYESGFVIDKFPISRPNLTFSTLTVSNMSPEDSSIYLCSSRVGANTEAFFGQGTRLTVV.

The genes are TRBV20-1 and TRBJ2-7, with D unresolved. This CDR3 contains 13 residues. The germline V and J ends were trimmed by 6 bases and 1 base, with 13 bases remaining between them. Germline V CDR1 and CDR2: DFQATT, SNEGSKA (reference sequence). The CDR3 coding sequence is TGCAGTGCCCCCCCGGCAGCGTCCTACGAGCAGTACTTC. It codes for CSAPPAASYEQYF.

CDR3 region: CASSFGTEAGSPLHF. CDR3 in DNA: TGCGCCAGCAGCTTCGGGACCGAAGCTGGTTCACCCCTCCACTTT. This chain links TRBV5-1 with TRBJ1-6, with D maybe TRBD1 (5 bases). Germline CDR1 SGHRS, CDR2 YFSETQ. The CDR3 has 15 amino acids. Between the trimmed V and J ends, which lost 2 bases and 9 bases, there was a span of 15 bases.

The V and J genes are TRBV18 and TRBJ2-3, with a tentative D call TRBD1 (6 bases). Germline CDR1 reads KGHSH; CDR2 reads LQKENI. This CDR3 is built from 15 residues. Trimming stripped 4 bases from V and 3 bases from J, with 14 bases between. CDR3 sequence reads: CASSRPGQVTDTQYF. In DNA form, the CDR3 reads TGTGCCAGCTCACGACCGGGACAAGTAACAGATACGCAGTATTTT. Based on the CDR3 plus reference TRBV18 and TRBJ2-3, the full variable domain is NAGVMQNPRHLVRRRGQEARLRCSPMKGHSHVYWYRQLPEEGLKFMVYLQKENIIDESGMPKERFSAEFPKEGPSILRIQQVVRGDSAAYFCASSRPGQVTDTQYFGPGTRLTVL.

This rearrangement joins TRBV4-3 to TRBJ1-6, with D perhaps matching TRBD1 (6 bases). V lost 3 bases to trimming and J lost 6 bases, with 9 bases between them. The CDR3 contains 14 residues. Germline CDR1 and CDR2: LGHNA and YSLEER. The CDR3 nucleotides read TGCGCCAGCAGCCAGGACAGCTTTAATTCACCCCTCCACTTT. It specifies CASSQDSFNSPLHF.

This clonotype was detected only a few times. The CDR3 here is CASSVAGGQISYNEQFF. Written as DNA, the CDR3 is TGTGCCAGCAGTGTCGCGGGGGGGCAAATCTCCTACAATGAGCAGTTCTTC. The chain carries TRBV12-3 or TRBV12-4 and TRBJ2-1; TRBD2 matches 9 bases. The CDR3 runs 17 residues. V shed 5 bases and J 0 bases; nucleotides not matched to a gene: 8.

In its sample, this clonotype was seen a few times. The chain links TRBV27 to TRBJ2-5; 10 bases align to TRBD2. Trimming at V came to 4 bases and at J to 0 bases, leaving 8 bases not matched to a gene. Germline V CDR1 and CDR2: MNHEY, SMNVEV (reference sequence). CDR3 size: 17 residues. CDR3 nucleotides: TGTGCCAGCAGTTCCCTGGAAGCGGGAGGGAACCAAGAGACCCAGTACTTC. It is translated as CASSSLEAGGNQETQYF.

This clonotype has just one count. The V and J genes are TRBV12-3 or TRBV12-4 and TRBJ2-7, with D perhaps matching TRBD2 (6 bases). The V and J ends lost 5 bases and 3 bases respectively, with 17 bases between them. The CDR3 consists of 15 residues. For the CDR3, the DNA is TGTGCCAGCAGTCAGAAGACGGGAGTCTTCTACGAGCAGTACTTC. Translated, it gives CASSQKTGVFYEQYF.

The rearrangement joins TRBV29-1 to TRBJ2-1, with TRBD1 matching 8 bases. With 8 bases clipped from V and 8 bases from J, the junction kept 5 bases outside the gene matches. Germline V gene lookup returns CDR1 SQVTM and CDR2 ANQGSEA. The CDR3 is made up of 11 amino acids. This CDR3 is CSTDRGYEQFF. The CDR3 DNA reads TGCAGCACTGACAGGGGATATGAGCAGTTCTTC.

This chain connects TRBV7-9 to TRBJ2-7; 10 bases map to TRBD2. Trimming removed 5 bases from V and 3 bases from J; junction bases left unmatched: 10. The length of the CDR3 is 16 residues. The germline V gene encodes CDR1 SEHNR and CDR2 FQNEAQ (reference sequence). CDR3: CASSPYLAGEDYEQYF. The CDR3 region has the DNA TGTGCCAGCAGCCCGTACCTAGCGGGAGAAGACTACGAGCAGTACTTC.

This clonotype was seen at least ten times. This rearrangement joins TRBV20-1 to TRBJ1-1; no clear D gene. Looked up from germline, CDR1 is DFQATT and CDR2 is SNEGSKA (reference sequence). CDR3 size: 12 residues. V lost 0 bases to trimming and J lost 5 bases, with 7 bases between them. CDR3 amino acids: CSAREGITEAFF. The CDR3 DNA is TGCAGTGCTAGAGAAGGAATAACTGAAGCTTTCTTT.

The rearrangement links TRBV4-1 to TRBJ1-3; the match to TRBD1 covers 8 bases. V lost 4 bases, J lost 0 bases, and 8 bases stayed unmatched. CDR3 length: 17 residues. The germline V gene encodes CDR1 MGHRA and CDR2 YSYEKL. The CDR3 region is CASSPRDRTSSGNTIYF. Here the CDR3 DNA reads TGCGCCAGCAGCCCCCGGGACAGGACATCCTCTGGAAACACCATATATTTT.

The gene calls are TRBV5-6 and TRBJ2-5; no clear D. The V end lost 0 bases, the J end lost 5 bases, and 11 bases lay between the germline ends. The CDR3 runs to 14 residues. The germline gives CDR1 SGHDT, CDR2 YYEEEE. CDR3 region: CASSLVSTPETQYF. The CDR3 coding sequence is TGTGCCAGCAGCTTGGTCTCAACCCCGGAGACCCAGTACTTC. The full variable domain, completed using reference TRBV5-6 and TRBJ2-5, is DAGVTQSPTHLIKTRGQQVTLRCSPKSGHDTVSWYQQALGQGPQFIFQYYEEEERQRGNFPDRFSGHQFPNYSSELNVNALLLGDSALYLCASSLVSTPETQYFGPGTRLLVL.

V usage is TRBV20-1 and J usage is TRBJ2-5, with D perhaps assigned TRBD1 or TRBD2 (5 bases each). Germline CDR1 reads DFQATT; CDR2 reads SNEGSKA (reference sequence). Trimming shortened V by 0 bases and J by 5 bases, and 16 bases separated the two germline ends. The CDR3 contains 15 residues. DNA of the CDR3: TGCAGTGCTAGAGACGGATTCCGGGACGATGAGACCCAGTACTTC. This codes for CSARDGFRDDETQYF.

The chain carries TRBV7-3 and TRBJ2-2, with 10 bases lining up with TRBD1. Germline lookup yields CDR1 SGHTA and CDR2 FQGTGA. The V segment lost 2 bases and the J segment 6 bases; nucleotides outside the gene matches: 3. The CDR3 contains 15 residues. The CDR3 is CASSLLGTGAGELFF. As DNA, the CDR3 is TGTGCCAGCAGCTTATTGGGGACAGGGGCCGGGGAGCTGTTTTTT.

This clonotype was counted at least ten times. This sequence joins TRBV7-9 and TRBJ2-1, with D possibly being TRBD1 (6 bases). Germline values: CDR1 SEHNR, CDR2 FQNEAQ (reference sequence). V lost 4 bases, J lost 8 bases, and 12 bases lay in between. CDR3 length equals 13 residues. The CDR3 region is CASSSTGLHEQFF. For the CDR3, the DNA is TGTGCCAGCAGCTCAACAGGGCTCCATGAGCAGTTCTTC.

This clonotype was seen a few times. The genes are TRBV19 and TRBJ1-5; D unresolved. V was clipped by 2 bases and J by 2 bases, with 4 bases between them. The CDR3 length is 13 residues. The germline CDR1 and CDR2 sequences are LNHDA and SQIVND (reference sequence). The CDR3 loop reads CASSIPGNQPQHF. The CDR3 DNA reads as TGTGCCAGTAGTATACCGGGCAATCAGCCCCAGCATTTT.

The chain carries TRBV12-3 or TRBV12-4 and TRBJ2-7; D call uncertain. The CDR3 spans 17 residues. V was pared by 5 bases and J by 6 bases, with 26 bases between. The CDR3 nucleotides are TGTGCCAGCAGTCGGCGGCTTTTGCCGTGGGCTTCGTCCGAGCAGTACTTC. The encoded protein is CASSRRLLPWASSEQYF.

This clonotype was picked up a small number of times. The rearrangement uses TRBV12-3 or TRBV12-4 and TRBJ1-5; the match to TRBD1 covers 8 bases. The CDR3 covers 15 residues. Trimming took 5 bases from V and 7 from J; bases not matched to a gene: 10. The CDR3 coding sequence is TGTGCCAGCAGTCCGAGACAGGGGTCGAGGCAGCCCCAGCATTTT. It codes for CASSPRQGSRQPQHF.